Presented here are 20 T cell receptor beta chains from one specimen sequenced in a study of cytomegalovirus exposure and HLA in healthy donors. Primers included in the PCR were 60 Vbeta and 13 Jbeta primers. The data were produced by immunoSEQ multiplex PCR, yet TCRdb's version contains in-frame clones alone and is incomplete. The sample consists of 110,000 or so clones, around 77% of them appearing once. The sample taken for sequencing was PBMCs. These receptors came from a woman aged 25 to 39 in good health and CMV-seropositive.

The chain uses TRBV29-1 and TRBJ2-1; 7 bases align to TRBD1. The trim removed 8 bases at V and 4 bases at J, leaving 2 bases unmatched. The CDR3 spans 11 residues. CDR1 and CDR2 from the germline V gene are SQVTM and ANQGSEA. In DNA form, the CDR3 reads TGCAGCATGGGACAGTACAATGAGCAGTTCTTC. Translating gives CSMGQYNEQFF.

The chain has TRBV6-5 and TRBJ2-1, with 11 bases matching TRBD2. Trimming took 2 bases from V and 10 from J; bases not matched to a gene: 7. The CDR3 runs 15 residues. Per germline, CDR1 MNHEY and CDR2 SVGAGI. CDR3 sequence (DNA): TGTGCCAGCAGTTACATAGCGGGAGGGCCTCGAGAGCAGTTCTTC. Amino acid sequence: CASSYIAGGPREQFF.

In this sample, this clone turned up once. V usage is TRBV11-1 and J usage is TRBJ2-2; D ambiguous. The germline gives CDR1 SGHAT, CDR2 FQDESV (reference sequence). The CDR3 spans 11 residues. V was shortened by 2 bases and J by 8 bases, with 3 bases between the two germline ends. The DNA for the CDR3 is TGTGCCAGCAGCTTATCAGGGGAGCTGTTTTTT. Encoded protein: CASSLSGELFF. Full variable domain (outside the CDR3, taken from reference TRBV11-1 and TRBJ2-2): EAEVAQSPRYKITEKSQAVAFWCDPISGHATLYWYRQILGQGPELLVQFQDESVVDDSQLPKDRFSAERLKGVDSTLKIQPAELGDSAMYLCASSLSGELFFGEGSRLTVL.

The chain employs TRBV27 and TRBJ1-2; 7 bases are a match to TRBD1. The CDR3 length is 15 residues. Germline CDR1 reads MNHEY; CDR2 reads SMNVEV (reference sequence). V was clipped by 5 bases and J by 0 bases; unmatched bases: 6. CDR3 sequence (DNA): TGTGCCAGCAGTGCGGGGACAGCCTCTAACTATGGCTACACCTTC. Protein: CASSAGTASNYGYTF.

CDR3 protein: CASRGTRLDTQYF. The CDR3 nucleotides are TGTGCCAGCAGAGGGACTAGATTAGATACGCAGTATTTT. This chain uses TRBV12-1 with TRBJ2-3; the DNA was not compared with TRBD2, the D call given in the table. TRBV12-1 is listed as a pseudogene. CDR3 length equals 13 residues.

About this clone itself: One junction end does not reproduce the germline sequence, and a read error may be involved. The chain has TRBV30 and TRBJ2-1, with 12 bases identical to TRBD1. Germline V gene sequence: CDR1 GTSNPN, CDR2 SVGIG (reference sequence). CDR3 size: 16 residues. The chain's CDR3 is CAWSRKGGDRGRWGVF. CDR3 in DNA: TGTGCCTGGAGTCGTAAGGGTGGGGACAGGGGGCGGTGGGGGGTCTTC.

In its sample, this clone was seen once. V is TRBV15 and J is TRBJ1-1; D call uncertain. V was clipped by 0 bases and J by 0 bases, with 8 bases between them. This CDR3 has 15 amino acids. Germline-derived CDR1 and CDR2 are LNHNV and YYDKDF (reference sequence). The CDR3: CATSRDQLMNTEAFF. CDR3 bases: TGTGCCACCAGCAGAGATCAACTGATGAACACTGAAGCTTTCTTT.

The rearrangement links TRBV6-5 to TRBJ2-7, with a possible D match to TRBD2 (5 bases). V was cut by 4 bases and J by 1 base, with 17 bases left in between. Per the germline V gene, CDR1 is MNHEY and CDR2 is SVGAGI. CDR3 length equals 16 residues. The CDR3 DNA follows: TGTGCCAGCAGTTTTACTAAGCAAGCGGATTCCTACGAGCAGTACTTC. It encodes CASSFTKQADSYEQYF.

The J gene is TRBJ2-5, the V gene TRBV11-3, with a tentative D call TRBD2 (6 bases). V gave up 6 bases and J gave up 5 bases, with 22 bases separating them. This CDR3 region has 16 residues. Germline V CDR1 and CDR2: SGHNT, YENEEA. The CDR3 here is CASSLGGPASMETQYF. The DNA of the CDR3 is TGTGCCAGCAGTTTGGGGGGTCCAGCTTCGATGGAGACCCAGTACTTC.

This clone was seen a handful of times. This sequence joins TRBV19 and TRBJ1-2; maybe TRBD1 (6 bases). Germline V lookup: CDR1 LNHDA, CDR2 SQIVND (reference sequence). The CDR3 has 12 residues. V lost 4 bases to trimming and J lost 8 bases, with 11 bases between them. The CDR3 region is CASSNRVFGYTF. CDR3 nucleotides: TGTGCCAGTAGTAACAGGGTTTTCGGCTACACCTTC.

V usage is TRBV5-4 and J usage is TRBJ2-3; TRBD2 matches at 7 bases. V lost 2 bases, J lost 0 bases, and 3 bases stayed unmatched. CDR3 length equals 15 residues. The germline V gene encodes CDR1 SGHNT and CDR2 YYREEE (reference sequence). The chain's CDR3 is CASSFGTTSTDTQYF. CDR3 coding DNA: TGTGCCAGCAGCTTCGGGACTACGAGCACAGATACGCAGTATTTT.

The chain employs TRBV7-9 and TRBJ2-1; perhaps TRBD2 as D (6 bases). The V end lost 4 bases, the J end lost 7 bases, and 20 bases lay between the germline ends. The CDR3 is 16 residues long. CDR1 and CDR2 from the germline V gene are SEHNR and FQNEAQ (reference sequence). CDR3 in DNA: TGTGCCAGCAGCTCCTGGTCAGCGGGCGTCGGAAATGAGCAGTTCTTC. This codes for CASSSWSAGVGNEQFF.

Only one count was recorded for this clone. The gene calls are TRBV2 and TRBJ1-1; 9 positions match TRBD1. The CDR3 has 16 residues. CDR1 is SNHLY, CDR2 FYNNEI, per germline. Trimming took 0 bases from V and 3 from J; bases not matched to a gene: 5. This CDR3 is CASSEALRQGDTEAFF. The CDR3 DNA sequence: TGTGCCAGCAGTGAAGCGCTGCGACAGGGGGACACTGAAGCTTTCTTT.

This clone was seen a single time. The CDR3 sequence: CASSSERGLGGTGELFF. The CDR3 DNA is TGTGCCAGCAGTTCCGAGAGGGGACTAGGGGGCACCGGGGAGCTGTTTTTT. The rearrangement links TRBV25-1 to TRBJ2-2; 8 bases map to TRBD2. The germline V gene has CDR1 MGHDK and CDR2 SYGVNS. With 5 bases clipped from V and 4 bases from J, the junction kept 12 bases outside the gene matches. The CDR3 extends over 17 amino acids.

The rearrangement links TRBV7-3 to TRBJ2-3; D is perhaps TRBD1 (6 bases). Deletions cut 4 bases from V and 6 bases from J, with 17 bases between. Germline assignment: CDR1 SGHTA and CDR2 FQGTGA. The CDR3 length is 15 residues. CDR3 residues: CASSSTWGPEDTQYF. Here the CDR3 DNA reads TGTGCCAGCAGCTCTACCTGGGGGCCGGAGGATACGCAGTATTTT. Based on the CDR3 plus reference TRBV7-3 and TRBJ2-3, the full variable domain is GAGVSQTPSNKVTEKGKYVELRCDPISGHTALYWYRQSLGQGPEFLIYFQGTGAADDSGLPNDRFFAVRPEGSVSTLKIQRTERGDSAVYLCASSSTWGPEDTQYFGPGTRLTVL.

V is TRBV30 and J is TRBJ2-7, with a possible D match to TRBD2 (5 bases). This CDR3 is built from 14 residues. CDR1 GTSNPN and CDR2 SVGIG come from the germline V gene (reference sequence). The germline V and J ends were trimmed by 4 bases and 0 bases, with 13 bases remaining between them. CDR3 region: CAWMRVARSYEQYF. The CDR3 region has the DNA TGTGCCTGGATGAGGGTGGCCCGCTCCTACGAGCAGTACTTC.

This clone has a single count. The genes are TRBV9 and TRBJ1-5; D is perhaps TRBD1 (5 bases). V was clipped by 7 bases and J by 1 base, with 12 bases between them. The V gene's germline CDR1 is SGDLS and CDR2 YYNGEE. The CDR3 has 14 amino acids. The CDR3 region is CASAGGDSNQPQHF. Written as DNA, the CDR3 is TGTGCCAGCGCGGGGGGGGACAGCAATCAGCCCCAGCATTTT.

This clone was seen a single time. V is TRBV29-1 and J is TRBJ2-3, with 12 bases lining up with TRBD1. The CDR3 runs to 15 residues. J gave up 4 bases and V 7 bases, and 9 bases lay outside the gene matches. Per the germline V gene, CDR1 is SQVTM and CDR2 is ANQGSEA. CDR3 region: CSARGTGGGADTQYF. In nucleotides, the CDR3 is TGCAGCGCCCGGGGGACAGGGGGCGGTGCAGATACGCAGTATTTT.

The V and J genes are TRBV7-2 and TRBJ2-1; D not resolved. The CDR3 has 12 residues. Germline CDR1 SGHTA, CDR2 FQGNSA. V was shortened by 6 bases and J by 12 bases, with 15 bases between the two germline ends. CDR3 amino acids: CASSYNALPQFF. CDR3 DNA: TGTGCCAGCAGTTATAATGCGCTGCCGCAGTTCTTC.

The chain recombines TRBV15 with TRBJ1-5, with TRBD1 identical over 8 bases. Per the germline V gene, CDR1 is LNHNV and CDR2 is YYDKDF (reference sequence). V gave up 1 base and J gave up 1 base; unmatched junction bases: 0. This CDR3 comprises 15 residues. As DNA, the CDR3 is TGTGCCACCAGCAGAGGGACAGGGAGCAATCAGCCCCAGCATTTT. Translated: CATSRGTGSNQPQHF.